Below, 15 T cell receptor beta chains from the same sample are listed, as sequenced in a study of T cell changes during pregnancy in multiple sclerosis (dated by TCRdb to about 2019). Library generation was performed with the immunoSEQ multiplex PCR assay. TCRdb stores this immuneACCESS table with in-frame sequences only. Part of the clones is absent; in the studies checked, under half of the shortfall reflects unresolved V genes, and no reason is known for the rest. For this sample the table gives around 130,000 clones, of which 90% to 98% were detected only once. The biggest ten clones account for around 0.4% of the sample. This sample comprised peripheral blood, obtained after pregnancy. Every receptor here comes from a female donor with multiple sclerosis, enrolled in a pregnancy study.

The chain is built from TRBV6-5 and TRBJ2-1; no clear D gene. The ends were cut back, 8 bases at V and 5 bases at J, with 10 bases in the middle. The germline V gene encodes CDR1 MNHEY and CDR2 SVGAGI. This CDR3 is built from 12 residues. The CDR3 bases are TGTGCCAGCCGTTCTATGAACAATGAGCAGTTCTTC. Translated, it gives CASRSMNNEQFF.

The chain uses TRBV15 and TRBJ2-6; D unresolved. Per germline, CDR1 LNHNV and CDR2 YYDKDF (reference sequence). CDR3 size: 15 residues. The V gene lost 8 bases and the J gene lost 0 bases, with 11 bases spanning the gap. This chain's CDR3 is CATQSGSSGANVLTF. The CDR3, as DNA: TGTGCCACCCAGTCGGGTAGCTCTGGGGCCAACGTCCTGACTTTC.

The rearrangement joins TRBV7-9 to TRBJ2-7; TRBD1 matches 7 bases. There are 14 residues in the CDR3. Germline V gene lookup returns CDR1 SEHNR and CDR2 FQNEAQ (reference sequence). V trimming: 5 bases; J trimming: 2 bases; junction bases outside the gene matches: 6. The CDR3 DNA reads TGTGCCAGCAGCCCCCGGGACAGAACCTACGAGCAGTACTTC. Translated, it gives CASSPRDRTYEQYF. Looking up the rest from reference TRBV7-9 and TRBJ2-7 gives the full variable domain: DTGVSQNPRHKITKRGQNVTFRCDPISEHNRLYWYRQTLGQGPEFLTYFQNEAQLEKSRLLSDRFSAERPKGSFSTLEIQRTEQGDSAMYLCASSPRDRTYEQYFGPGTRLTVT.

This clone has more than one count but fewer than ten. The chain has TRBV28 and TRBJ2-6; TRBD1 is a possible D gene (7 bases). V gave up 6 bases and J gave up 3 bases, with 12 bases separating them. CDR1 is MDHEN, CDR2 SYDVKM, per germline. The CDR3 is made up of 15 amino acids. CDR3 amino acids: CASREGASGANVLTF. CDR3 bases: TGTGCCAGCAGGGAGGGGGCGAGTGGGGCCAACGTCCTGACTTTC.

V gene TRBV6-5 combines with J gene TRBJ2-3, with 15 bases identical to TRBD2. There are 13 residues in the CDR3. V was clipped by 10 bases and J by 11 bases; unmatched bases: 7. Germline V gives CDR1 MNHEY, CDR2 SVGAGI. The CDR3 bases are TGTGCCACCAAGGGACTAGCGGGAGGAGGGCAGTATTTT. This gives the protein CATKGLAGGGQYF.

The chain combines TRBV1 with TRBJ2-3; no check of the table's D call, TRBD2, against the DNA was made. TRBV1 is an annotated pseudogene. The CDR3 sequence is 17 residues long. Here the CDR3 DNA reads TGCACCAGCAGCCAAGATTCCCACCGACTAGTTCCCGATACGCAGTATTTT. It specifies CTSSQDSHRLVPDTQYF.

The V call is TRBV6-6, the J call TRBJ2-1, with 13 bases identical to TRBD2. V lost 5 bases and J lost 8; bases outside the gene matches: 3. The germline gives CDR1 MNHNY, CDR2 SVGAGI (reference sequence). CDR3 length equals 14 residues. As DNA, the CDR3 is TGTGCCAGCAGTGGACTAGCGGGAGACGATGAGCAGTTCTTC. It yields the protein CASSGLAGDDEQFF.

The V and J genes are TRBV2 and TRBJ1-3, with D possibly matching TRBD1 (5 bases). The V gene lost 2 bases and the J gene lost 3 bases, with 14 bases spanning the gap. Germline V gene data show CDR1 as SNHLY and CDR2 as FYNNEI. The CDR3 runs 16 residues. The CDR3 reads CASSELTPGVGNTIYF. CDR3 DNA: TGTGCCAGCAGTGAACTTACCCCGGGGGTTGGAAACACCATATATTTT. Complete variable domain (other parts from reference TRBV2 and TRBJ1-3): EPEVTQTPSHQVTQMGQEVILRCVPISNHLYFYWYRQILGQKVEFLVSFYNNEISEKSEIFDDQFSVERPDGSNFTLKIRSTKLEDSAMYFCASSELTPGVGNTIYFGEGSWLTVV.

In regard to this clone: One end of the junction is discordant with germline, which a read error may explain. The V gene is TRBV11-2, the J gene TRBJ2-7, with D maybe TRBD2 (6 bases). The CDR3 extends over 14 amino acids. Germline CDR1 reads SGHAT; CDR2 reads FQNNGV. CDR3 DNA: TGTGCCAGCCGGGCGTCGGGAGAATCCTCCGAGCAGTACTTC. Translation: CASRASGESSEQYF.

J is TRBJ2-7 and V is TRBV7-2; D remains unclear. The CDR3 contains 13 residues. Trimming left V 6 bases short and J 0 bases short, with 9 bases between. The germline CDR1 and CDR2 sequences are SGHTA and FQGNSA. The CDR3 nucleotides read TGTGCCAGCAGAAGGCCGGGCTCCTACGAGCAGTACTTC. This translates into CASRRPGSYEQYF.

The chain uses TRBV7-3 and TRBJ1-1, with 9 bases that match TRBD1. V lost 5 bases and J lost 1; bases outside the gene matches: 2. The germline gives CDR1 SGHTA, CDR2 FQGTGA. CDR3 length equals 14 residues. CDR3 coding DNA: TGTGCCAGCAGCGAACAGGGGGCGAACACTGAAGCTTTCTTT. Translation: CASSEQGANTEAFF.

V is TRBV14 and J is TRBJ2-7, with TRBD2 matching over 9 bases. Per the germline V gene, CDR1 is SGHDN and CDR2 is FVKESK. The CDR3 is 16 amino acids. V shed 3 bases and J 2 bases; nucleotides not matched to a gene: 8. The CDR3 sequence is CASSQSRLADPYEQYF. The CDR3 DNA reads TGTGCCAGCAGCCAGTCCAGACTAGCGGATCCCTACGAGCAGTACTTC.

The genes are TRBV6-6 and TRBJ1-2; D is uncertain. Germline lookup yields CDR1 MNHNY and CDR2 SVGAGI (reference sequence). Trimming left V 10 bases short and J 8 bases short, with 11 bases between. This CDR3 is 10 amino acids long. The CDR3 DNA sequence: TGTGCCACAGCTTCCGGGGGCTACACCTTC. Translation gives CATASGGYTF.

The rearrangement links TRBV2 to TRBJ2-5; 9 bases match TRBD1. The V segment lost 4 bases and the J segment 2 bases; nucleotides outside the gene matches: 8. The CDR3 runs to 16 residues. Per germline, CDR1 SNHLY and CDR2 FYNNEI. The CDR3 DNA sequence: TGTGCCAGCAGTGCGCCTGGGACAGGGAGGCAAGAGACCCAGTACTTC. Its protein is CASSAPGTGRQETQYF.

This sequence joins TRBV5-4 and TRBJ1-2; 9 bases align to TRBD1. The CDR3 spans 15 residues. The V gene's germline CDR1 is SGHNT and CDR2 YYREEE (reference sequence). The V gene end was trimmed by 4 bases and the J gene end by 2 bases; junction bases not matched to a gene: 6. The CDR3 bases are TGTGCCAGCAGCAATAACAGGGGGCGCAACTATGGCTACACCTTC. Residues: CASSNNRGRNYGYTF.